This T cell receptor (beta chain) derives from a study of blood T cell repertoires in COVID-19. Overall study: Collection of acute and convalescent COVID-19 samples took place in the United States, Italy and Spain. T cells, B-cell-depleted T cells, or PBMCs supplied cDNA or gDNA.

In the authors' workflow: Amplification of reference gene primers was used by the study to estimate nucleated cell counts. Generated by immunoSEQ multiplex PCR, the TCRdb table keeps only in-frame clones and is missing some. The V and J calls and clone size are taken from that table; D and trimming were inferred from the DNA. The sample yields 300,000 or so clones, 80% to 90% seen once. V shed 0 bases and J 6 bases; nucleotides not matched to a gene: 7. The length of the CDR3 is 17 residues. Germline loops: CDR1 SGDLS, CDR2 YYNGEE. Sequencing input: peripheral blood. This TCR derives from a man aged 18 to 30 who had recovered from COVID-19. The J gene is TRBJ2-1, the V gene TRBV9, with 12 bases identical to TRBD2. The CDR3, as DNA: TGTGCCAGCAGCGTAGGGGCTAGCGGGGGGGCTAGCAATGAGCAGTTCTTC. It translates to CASSVGASGGASNEQFF.